This entry is about one TCR beta chain. Its antigen remains unidentified. This sample stems from a study of cytomegalovirus exposure and HLA in healthy donors. General study findings and limits: Association of a missense DCLRE1C variant with TCR beta V- and J-gene trimming was reported in a later analysis.

With 4 bases removed from V and 3 bases from J, the gap between germline ends came to 9 bases. CDR3 length: 14 residues. The V gene's germline CDR1 is LNHDA and CDR2 SQIVND (reference sequence). It was with 60 Vbeta and 13 Jbeta primers that the PCR ran. Sequencing was performed with immunoSEQ multiplex PCR; in TCRdb, only in-frame clones are kept and a portion is missing. Of about 140,000 clones listed, 78% are singletons. This sequence originates from a male donor in good health and CMV-seronegative. The gene calls are TRBV19 and TRBJ1-4, with D tentatively TRBD1 (6 bases). The specimen was PBMCs. CDR3 in amino acids: CASSTGTPNEKLFF. In DNA form, the CDR3 reads TGTGCCAGTAGTACCGGGACACCTAATGAAAAACTGTTTTTT.